Below are 30 T cell receptor beta chains sequenced from a single sample in a study of T cells in Graves' hyperthyroidism and ophthalmopathy. TCR beta CDR3 sequences were amplified from RNA transcripts. The HTBI primer set served for first-round RT-PCR of the TCR CDR3. TCRdb analysed the multiplex PCR reads with MiXCR anew, one entry per CDR3 protein. The table shows about half a million distinct CDR3 sequences, with around 20% occurring only once. Source material: blood. The receptors originated from a man in his late teens or twenties with Graves' hyperthyroidism.

The rearrangement links TRBV12-3 or TRBV12-4 to TRBJ2-5; D not resolved. Trimming took 3 bases from V and 2 from J, leaving 7 bases between them. This CDR3 is built from 13 residues. The CDR3 loop reads CASSFRKQETQYF. CDR3 sequence (DNA): TGTGCCAGCAGTTTTCGGAAACAAGAGACCCAGTACTTC.

With regard to this clonotype: The CDR3 end shows no conserved phenylalanine or tryptophan, and so a read error is likely. The gene calls are TRBV6-1 and TRBJ1-1; TRBD1 agrees at 9 bases. Germline loops: CDR1 MNHNS, CDR2 SASEGT. J gave up 4 bases and V 4 bases, and 4 bases lay outside the gene matches. This CDR3 is built from 14 residues. The CDR3 sequence is CASSATGGSTEAFL. The CDR3 DNA reads TGTGCCAGCAGTGCTACAGGGGGCTCCACTGAAGCTTTCCTT.

The J gene is TRBJ1-5, the V gene TRBV30; TRBD1 matches 7 bases. CDR1 and CDR2 (germline): GTSNPN, SVGIG (reference sequence). V dropped 1 base and J dropped 2; count of bases not matched to a gene: 5. This CDR3 spans 15 amino acids. The CDR3 reads CAWSAQTGRNQPQHF. DNA for the CDR3: TGTGCCTGGAGTGCTCAGACAGGGCGCAATCAGCCCCAGCATTTT.

J is TRBJ1-3 and V is TRBV12-3 or TRBV12-4, with D perhaps matching TRBD1 (6 bases). V was pared by 4 bases and J by 2 bases, with 12 bases between. CDR3 size: 15 residues. CDR3: CASSSGEAAGNTIYF. In DNA form, the CDR3 reads TGTGCCAGCAGTTCAGGGGAGGCTGCTGGAAACACCATATATTTT.

This clonotype showed up many times. The V gene is TRBV6-1, the J gene TRBJ2-7; TRBD1 aligns across 9 bases. Trimming removed 1 base from V and 3 bases from J; junction bases left unmatched: 7. The CDR3 consists of 16 residues. In germline, CDR1 is MNHNS, CDR2 SASEGT. The CDR3 here is CASSEEKGQGSYEQYF. In DNA, the CDR3 is TGTGCCAGCAGTGAAGAAAAGGGACAGGGTAGCTACGAGCAGTACTTC.

The chain links TRBV7-9 to TRBJ1-1; a weak D match, TRBD1 (6 bases). CDR1 is SEHNR, CDR2 FQNEAQ, per germline (reference sequence). Trimming cost V 7 bases and J 7 bases, with 16 bases left between them. The CDR3 is 13 residues long. The CDR3 sequence is CASTSGTLGEAFF. CDR3 nucleotides: TGTGCCAGCACCTCCGGGACATTGGGTGAAGCTTTCTTT.

This clonotype was seen ten or more times. The CDR3 DNA is TGTGCCAGCAGTCCACTTCCCGGGACTAGCCCCGAGCAGTACTTC. Translation: CASSPLPGTSPEQYF. The rearrangement joins TRBV27 to TRBJ2-7; the match to TRBD2 covers 9 bases. This CDR3 spans 15 amino acids. Trimming cost V 5 bases and J 6 bases; bases outside gene matches: 11. The V gene's germline CDR1 is MNHEY and CDR2 SMNVEV (reference sequence).

This clonotype occurred many times. This chain uses TRBV6-2 or TRBV6-3 with TRBJ2-2; D not resolved. V was pared by 2 bases and J by 5 bases, with 12 bases between. This CDR3 is built from 15 residues. Germline values: CDR1 MNHEY, CDR2 SVGEGT. In DNA form, the CDR3 reads TGTGCCAGCAGTTACGGGCCAGTTAATACCGGGGAGCTGTTTTTT. Its translation: CASSYGPVNTGELFF.

Points on this clonotype: Given a much more abundant clone one base away, this may be a read error. The rearrangement links TRBV7-6 to TRBJ2-2; D might be TRBD2 (5 bases). The CDR3 length is 14 residues. Germline V lookup: CDR1 SGHVS, CDR2 FNYEAQ. CDR3: CASSRVLVPGDLFF. For the CDR3, the DNA is TGTGCCAGCAGCCGCGTTCTGGTACCCGGGGATCTGTTTTTT.

The sample holds many counts of this clonotype. The chain has TRBV6-2 or TRBV6-3 and TRBJ1-2; D not resolved. CDR3 size: 13 residues. V lost 6 bases and J lost 4, with 12 bases in between. Germline CDR1 MNHEY, CDR2 SVGEGT. This CDR3 reads CASSRTGPYGYTF. The CDR3 region has the DNA TGTGCCAGCAGCCGAACGGGTCCCTATGGCTACACCTTC.

Many counts were recorded for this clonotype. The chain has TRBV4-1 and TRBJ2-5, with 7 bases fitting TRBD1. This CDR3 spans 15 amino acids. V gave up 0 bases and J gave up 5 bases; unmatched junction bases: 6. Germline CDR1 reads MGHRA; CDR2 reads YSYEKL. CDR3 residues: CASSQDLGTVETQYF. In nucleotides, the CDR3 is TGCGCCAGCAGCCAAGATCTCGGGACAGTCGAGACCCAGTACTTC.

This clonotype showed up many times. V is TRBV19 and J is TRBJ1-5; D ambiguous. Per the germline V gene, CDR1 is LNHDA and CDR2 is SQIVND (reference sequence). Trimming took 3 bases from V and 2 from J, leaving 11 bases between them. The length of the CDR3 is 15 residues. This chain's CDR3 is CASSMMGGGNQPQHF. The CDR3 DNA reads as TGTGCCAGTAGTATGATGGGAGGTGGCAATCAGCCCCAGCATTTT.

This clonotype was recorded many times. V is TRBV30 and J is TRBJ1-1, with 10 bases lining up with TRBD1. This CDR3 is built from 13 residues. Germline V lookup: CDR1 GTSNPN, CDR2 SVGIG (reference sequence). The junction had 6 bases not matched to a gene; V was cut back by 5 bases and J by 6 bases. DNA of the CDR3: TGTGCCTGGCCAGGACAGGGGGGAGCTGAAGCTTTCTTT. Translating gives CAWPGQGGAEAFF.

This clonotype has ten or more counts. The V call is TRBV2, the J call TRBJ1-2; D gene uncertain. Per the germline V gene, CDR1 is SNHLY and CDR2 is FYNNEI. Trimming took 3 bases from V and 3 from J, leaving 11 bases between them. This CDR3 contains 14 residues. In DNA form, the CDR3 reads TGTGCCAGCAGTGAGAGGACGATCGACTATGGCTACACCTTC. Its protein product is CASSERTIDYGYTF.

This clonotype was recorded at least ten times. This chain joins TRBV6-2 or TRBV6-3 and TRBJ1-2; D call uncertain. The CDR3 runs to 16 residues. The germline V gene encodes CDR1 MNHEY and CDR2 SVGEGT. Trimming removed 2 bases from V and 3 bases from J, with 16 bases in between. Here the CDR3 reads CASSYNFKITDYGYTF. DNA for the CDR3: TGTGCCAGCAGTTACAACTTTAAAATAACAGACTATGGCTACACCTTC.

Points on this clonotype: Being one base from a much bigger clone, this may be a read error. It is likely a read error, because the conserved phenylalanine at the end of the CDR3 is missing. The rearrangement links TRBV12-3 or TRBV12-4 to TRBJ2-2, with 8 positions matching TRBD2. Trimming took 6 bases from V and 3 from J; bases not matched to a gene: 6. The CDR3 has 15 residues. CDR3 bases: TGTGCCAGCAGCCCCCGGCGGGGGGACACCGGGGAGCTGTTTTTG. It encodes CASSPRRGDTGELFL.

This clonotype showed up many times. The chain carries TRBV6-1 and TRBJ1-2; D gene ambiguous. The CDR3 has 13 residues. The germline V gene encodes CDR1 MNHNS and CDR2 SASEGT. V shed 6 bases and J shed 2 bases, with 10 bases lying between them. The CDR3 DNA sequence: TGTGCCAGCAGGTCAGACGGCAACTATGGCTACACCTTC. Its translation is CASRSDGNYGYTF.

The V and J genes are TRBV12-3 or TRBV12-4 and TRBJ2-7; 7 positions agree with TRBD1. CDR3 length: 15 amino acids. Trimming took 7 bases from V and 0 from J; bases not matched to a gene: 9. CDR3 amino acids: CASTQGGFGSYEQYF. The CDR3, as DNA: TGTGCCAGCACCCAAGGGGGCTTCGGCTCCTACGAGCAGTACTTC.

This clonotype was picked up many times. The rearrangement links TRBV12-3 or TRBV12-4 to TRBJ2-7; D is uncertain. The CDR3 is 15 amino acids. V dropped 3 bases and J dropped 1 base, with 13 bases sitting between them. Here the CDR3 DNA reads TGTGCCAGCAGTTTTTCGGCAGACCGTTCCTACGAGCAGTACTTC. Amino acid sequence: CASSFSADRSYEQYF.

This clonotype was detected many times. V usage is TRBV30 and J usage is TRBJ1-1; D not resolved. Germline loops: CDR1 GTSNPN, CDR2 SVGIG (reference sequence). The CDR3 is 11 amino acids. V shed 5 bases and J shed 4 bases, with 8 bases lying between them. CDR3 bases: TGTGCCTGGGTTGGGGTCACTGAAGCTTTCTTT. Translating gives CAWVGVTEAFF.

This clonotype turned up a few times. The V and J genes are TRBV5-1 and TRBJ1-1, with 10 bases lining up with TRBD1. CDR3 length equals 16 residues. The junction had 5 bases not matched to a gene; V was cut back by 3 bases and J by 0 bases. Per the germline V gene, CDR1 is SGHRS and CDR2 is YFSETQ. CDR3 region: CASSWGDRGMNTEAFF. CDR3 in DNA: TGCGCCAGCAGCTGGGGGGACAGGGGCATGAACACTGAAGCTTTCTTT. The variable domain in full, completed from reference TRBV5-1 and TRBJ1-1, reads KAGVTQTPRYLIKTRGQQVTLSCSPISGHRSVSWYQQTPGQGLQFLFEYFSETQRNKGNFPGRFSGRQFSNSRSEMNVSTLELGDSALYLCASSWGDRGMNTEAFFGQGTRLTVV.

This clonotype was found many times. The gene calls are TRBV5-1 and TRBJ2-7; D unresolved. Between the trimmed V and J ends, which lost 2 bases and 2 bases, there was a span of 11 bases. This CDR3 comprises 14 residues. The germline V gene has CDR1 SGHRS and CDR2 YFSETQ. The CDR3 DNA follows: TGCGCCAGCAGCTTCTTTCCAGAAGCCTACGAGCAGTACTTC. Its protein is CASSFFPEAYEQYF.

In this sample, this clonotype turned up many times. This could be a read error, since a much larger clone is one nucleotide away. The chain's CDR3 is CASSEDGNTEAFF. Here the CDR3 DNA reads TGTGCCAGCAGTGAAGATGGGAACACTGAAGCTTTCTTT. This sequence joins TRBV2 and TRBJ1-1; D is uncertain. With 1 base removed from V and 1 base from J, the gap between germline ends came to 4 bases. The CDR3 totals 13 residues. Germline loops: CDR1 SNHLY, CDR2 FYNNEI. Full variable domain (outside the CDR3, taken from reference TRBV2 and TRBJ1-1): EPEVTQTPSHQVTQMGQEVILRCVPISNHLYFYWYRQILGQKVEFLVSFYNNEISEKSEIFDDQFSVERPDGSNFTLKIRSTKLEDSAMYFCASSEDGNTEAFFGQGTRLTVV.

This clonotype was recorded at least ten times. The chain recombines TRBV6-5 with TRBJ1-1; possible D gene TRBD1, 6 bases. The V gene's germline CDR1 is MNHEY and CDR2 SVGAGI. The CDR3 consists of 14 residues. Trimming took 2 bases from V and 1 from J, leaving 8 bases between them. In DNA form, the CDR3 reads TGTGCCAGCAGTTACGGGACACCGAACACTGAAGCTTTCTTT. Protein sequence: CASSYGTPNTEAFF.

The table lists this clonotype with a few counts. The chain recombines TRBV6-1 with TRBJ1-1; no definite D call. This CDR3 region has 13 residues. Germline V lookup: CDR1 MNHNS, CDR2 SASEGT. Trimming pared 7 bases from V and 5 bases from J, leaving 14 bases between. The CDR3 spells CASNDPGPTEAFF. The CDR3 DNA is TGTGCCAGCAATGACCCCGGACCGACTGAAGCTTTCTTT.

This clonotype was seen many times. Possible read error: a much larger clone is one base away. The chain employs TRBV7-2 and TRBJ2-7; TRBD2 matches at 7 bases. Germline CDR1 reads SGHTA; CDR2 reads FQGNSA. This CDR3 contains 17 residues. The CDR3: CASSLAQSGARSYGQYF. CDR3 DNA: TGTGCCAGCAGCTTAGCGCAGAGCGGGGCTCGCTCCTACGGGCAGTACTTC.

This clonotype was seen at least ten times. The chain recombines TRBV30 with TRBJ1-5; 7 bases are shared with TRBD1. Germline V gives CDR1 GTSNPN, CDR2 SVGIG (reference sequence). The CDR3 is made up of 14 amino acids. The ends lost 0 bases at V and 9 bases at J; junction bases unmatched: 8. The CDR3 region has the DNA TGTGCCTGGAGTGTAAAACAGGGGATTCGGCCCCAGCATTTT. Encoded protein: CAWSVKQGIRPQHF.

This clonotype was seen at least ten times. CDR3 amino acids: CASSLGGGYNQPQHF. In nucleotides, the CDR3 is TGTGCCAGCAGTTTAGGCGGGGGATATAATCAGCCCCAGCATTTT. The rearrangement joins TRBV28 to TRBJ1-5; D is possibly TRBD1 (5 bases). The CDR3 is 15 residues long. Germline V gene data show CDR1 as MDHEN and CDR2 as SYDVKM. V was pared by 2 bases and J by 4 bases, with 12 bases between.

This clonotype was detected ten times or more. The CDR3 region is CASSLGPSGSYEQYF. The CDR3 region has the DNA TGCGCCAGCAGCTTGGGGCCTAGCGGGAGCTACGAGCAGTACTTC. The chain combines TRBV5-1 with TRBJ2-7, with 10 bases fitting TRBD2. V shed 0 bases and J 3 bases; nucleotides not matched to a gene: 3. In germline, CDR1 is SGHRS, CDR2 YFSETQ. The CDR3 covers 15 residues.

J is TRBJ1-1 and V is TRBV6-5, with D hard to call. The length of the CDR3 is 15 residues. V lost 4 bases and J lost 0, with 12 bases in between. The germline CDR1 and CDR2 sequences are MNHEY and SVGAGI. CDR3 sequence (DNA): TGTGCCAGCAGTTCCGCGACACCCTTGAACACTGAAGCTTTCTTT. This codes for CASSSATPLNTEAFF.